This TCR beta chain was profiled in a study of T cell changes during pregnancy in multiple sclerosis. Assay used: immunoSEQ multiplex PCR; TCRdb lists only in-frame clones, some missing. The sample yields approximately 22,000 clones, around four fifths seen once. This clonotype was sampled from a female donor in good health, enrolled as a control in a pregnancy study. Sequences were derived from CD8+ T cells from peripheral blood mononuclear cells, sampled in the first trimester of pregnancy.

The CDR3, as DNA: TGCGCCAGCAGCTTGGCCTTGGCTAGTGTCGTAAATGAGCAGTTCTTC. This gives the protein CASSLALASVVNEQFF. The chain carries TRBV5-1 and TRBJ2-1; D unclear. CDR1 SGHRS and CDR2 YFSETQ come from the germline V gene. Trimming stripped 0 bases from V and 7 bases from J, with 17 bases between. CDR3 length: 16 residues.